Listed below are T cell receptor beta chains from one sample, sequenced in a study of T-cell memory formation after mild COVID-19. Each CDR3 protein is one row after TCRdb ran MiXCR on the 5' RACE reads. The repertoire holds about 88,000 distinct CDR3 sequences, with more than 20% as singletons. Input material: PBMCs or a T cell subset sorted from them (not recorded which). These receptor sequences come from a man younger than 30 who had mild COVID-19 (a few samples of this study predate the infection). Cell type and time point are not known. The conserved cysteine and the conserved F or W are not part of the CDR3 here. Each record gives: V gene, clone size, J gene, CDR3 protein. A clone size is listed for some rows: how often the clone was seen (once, few, many), or a class if it is expanded.

TRBV4-1,few,TRBJ2-5,ASSLRSVETQY
TRBV7-9,few,TRBJ2-5,ASSSRWDRIQETQY
TRBV4-3,.,TRBJ2-5,ASSQETFTQETQY
TRBV5-1,many,TRBJ2-4,ASSLPREGGEIADIQY
TRBV29-1,.,TRBJ1-2,SVESPNYGYT
TRBV4-3,.,TRBJ1-2,ASSPQGWADPTYGYT
TRBV7-2,.,TRBJ1-2,ASSKTQGAVGYGYT
TRBV4-1,few,TRBJ2-5,ASSLMGRTEETQY
TRBV2,.,TRBJ2-2,ADRARTGELF
TRBV6-2/TRBV6-3,.,TRBJ1-1,ASRGQGAAF
TRBV12-3/TRBV12-4,.,TRBJ2-5,ASSPQEAGLKTQY
TRBV5-6,.,TRBJ2-5,ASSLAGAQETQY
TRBV10-3,.,TRBJ2-7,AISESISVLYEQY
TRBV5-4,.,TRBJ2-5,ASSTTDILAGGLETQY
TRBV4-1,.,TRBJ2-5,ASSPTVGGQETQY
TRBV7-9,.,TRBJ1-5,ASSSRDTNQPQH
TRBV6-2/TRBV6-3,.,TRBJ1-1,DSSSVNLQTRNTEAF
TRBV4-1,.,TRBJ2-1,ASSHPAGQVESNEQF
TRBV15,few,TRBJ2-3,ATSRGGRDTDTQY
TRBV9,.,TRBJ2-2,ASTSSNTGELF
TRBV30,.,TRBJ2-2,AWSVVSGELF
TRBV29-1,few,TRBJ2-5,SVDQTQY
TRBV6-5,few,TRBJ2-6,ASSVFSGANVLT
TRBV7-8,few,TRBJ1-5,ASSFGQRGPEHSNQPQH
TRBV12-3/TRBV12-4,few,TRBJ2-7,ASSRGPTYEQY
TRBV7-9,few,TRBJ1-5,ASSLTGVQPQH
TRBV7-9,medium-sized,TRBJ2-4,ASSLVQRGKNIQY
TRBV29-1,.,TRBJ2-7,SVVPQSSYEQY
TRBV12-5,.,TRBJ1-2,ASGLDDIYYGYT
TRBV9,.,TRBJ1-1,ASSEGGRTEAF
TRBV27,.,TRBJ2-7,ASSLGQGGYEQY
TRBV14,.,TRBJ2-1,ASSTLSTGGDEQF
TRBV14,medium-sized,TRBJ2-3,ASSQDVQGDTQY
TRBV12-3/TRBV12-4,few,TRBJ1-5,ASRPDPGAGQPQH
TRBV2,.,TRBJ2-7,ASSGGLDLLEQY
TRBV5-6,few,TRBJ2-7,ASSFGDLGYEQY
TRBV4-1,.,TRBJ2-5,ASSQEEGEYQETQY
TRBV6-2/TRBV6-3,.,TRBJ2-7,ASRRGQVFEQY
TRBV4-1,few,TRBJ2-7,ASSREGGTYEQY
TRBV4-3,.,TRBJ2-5,ASSQTHWRGPQETQY
TRBV7-2,.,TRBJ1-2,ASSPGFGYT
TRBV9,.,TRBJ1-2,ASTRWVSWIAGGYT
TRBV7-3,.,TRBJ2-5,ASSLYPGGGAQETQY
TRBV4-1,.,TRBJ1-1,ASSQELGTGSAEAF
TRBV5-1,.,TRBJ1-1,ASSAGLPMNTEAF
TRBV6-6,few,TRBJ2-7,ASGPTSGGAYEQY
TRBV6-5,.,TRBJ2-5,ASSRAGGRQETQY
TRBV4-2,.,TRBJ2-7,ASSPSGGARGDEQY
TRBV4-1,.,TRBJ2-5,ASSPRGTGEGETQY
TRBV6-2/TRBV6-3,.,TRBJ1-1,ASSYTLNTEAF
TRBV20-1,.,TRBJ1-1,SAASSPTEAF
TRBV11-2,.,TRBJ2-1,ASSSGPRKAQF
TRBV12-3/TRBV12-4,.,TRBJ1-2,ASSTRDSYGYT
TRBV7-2,.,TRBJ2-7,ASSLGGVVEQY
TRBV7-8,.,TRBJ2-1,ASSPRVPLGPYNEQF
TRBV7-9,.,TRBJ1-1,ASSLPTVGTEAF
TRBV6-5,.,TRBJ1-1,ASSYGEEAF
TRBV7-9,.,TRBJ2-3,ASALGTASTDTQY
TRBV5-5,.,TRBJ2-1,ASRDSNEQF
TRBV5-6,few,TRBJ2-3,ASSFYRGQRDTQY